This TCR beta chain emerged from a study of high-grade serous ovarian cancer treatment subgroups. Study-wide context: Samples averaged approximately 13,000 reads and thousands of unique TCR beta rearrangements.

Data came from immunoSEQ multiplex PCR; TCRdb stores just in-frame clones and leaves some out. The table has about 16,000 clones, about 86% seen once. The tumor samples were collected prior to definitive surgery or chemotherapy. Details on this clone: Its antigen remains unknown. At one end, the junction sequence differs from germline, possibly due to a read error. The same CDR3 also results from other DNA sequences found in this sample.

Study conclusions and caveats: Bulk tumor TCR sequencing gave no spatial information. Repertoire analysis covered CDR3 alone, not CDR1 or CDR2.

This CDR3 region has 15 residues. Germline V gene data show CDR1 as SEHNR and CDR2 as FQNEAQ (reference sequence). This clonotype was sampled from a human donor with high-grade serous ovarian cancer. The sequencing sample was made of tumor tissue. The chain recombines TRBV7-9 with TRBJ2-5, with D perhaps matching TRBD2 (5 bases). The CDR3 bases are TGTGCCAGCTGCTTAGGGTCGGGATTTGAGGAGACCCAGTACTTC. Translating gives CASCLGSGFEETQYF.